This TCR beta chain was sequenced during a study of beta chain features in type 1 diabetes. General study results and limits: There was a moderate but significant shortening of TCRB CDR3s in all four CD4+ subsets of Type 1 diabetes patients.

The entirety of the isolated RNA underwent reverse transcription, so expressed TCRB transcripts were sequenced. The data were produced by immunoSEQ multiplex PCR, yet TCRdb's version contains in-frame clones alone and is incomplete. The sample holds roughly 400,000 clones, roughly a tenth seen once. Using CD45RO/CCR7/CD25/CD127/CD95/CD27, CD4+ naive, central memory, regulatory and stem cell-like memory cells were sorted. This clone turned up a few times. Antigen specificity is unknown. Sequencing input: central memory CD4+ T cells from blood. This clonotype was sampled from a man aged 25-40 years with type 1 diabetes.

The CDR3 DNA follows: TGTGCCAGCAGCTCCTCCGACAGAGGACGTGAAGCTTTCTTT. It translates to CASSSSDRGREAFF. The chain employs TRBV11-2 and TRBJ1-1, with D tentatively TRBD1 (5 bases). Germline CDR1 reads SGHAT; CDR2 reads FQNNGV. CDR3 length: 14 residues. Trimming pared 4 bases from V and 7 bases from J, leaving 16 bases between. The whole variable domain, remainder taken from reference TRBV11-2 and TRBJ1-1, is EAGVAQSPRYKIIEKRQSVAFWCNPISGHATLYWYQQILGQGPKLLIQFQNNGVVDDSQLPKDRFSAERLKGVDSTLKIQPAKLEDSAVYLCASSSSDRGREAFFGQGTRLTVV.